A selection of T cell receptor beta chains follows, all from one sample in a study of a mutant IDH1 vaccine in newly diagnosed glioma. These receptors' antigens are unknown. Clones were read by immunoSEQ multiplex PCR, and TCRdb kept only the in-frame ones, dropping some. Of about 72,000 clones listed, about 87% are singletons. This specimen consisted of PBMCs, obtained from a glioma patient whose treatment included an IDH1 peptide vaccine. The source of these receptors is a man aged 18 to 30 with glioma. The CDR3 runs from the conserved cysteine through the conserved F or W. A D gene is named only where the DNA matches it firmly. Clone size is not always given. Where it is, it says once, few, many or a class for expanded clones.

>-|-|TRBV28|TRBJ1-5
CASSTSTGGNQPQHF
TGTGCCAGCAGCACTTCGACAGGTGGCAATCAGCCCCAGCATTTT
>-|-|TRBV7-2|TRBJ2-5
CASSFQANFQETQYF
TGTGCCAGCAGTTTCCAGGCAAACTTTCAAGAGACCCAGTACTTC
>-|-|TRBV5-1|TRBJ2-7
CASSFAHPDEQYF
TGCGCCAGCAGCTTCGCTCACCCCGACGAGCAGTACTTC
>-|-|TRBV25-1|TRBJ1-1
CASSEMLGLNTEAFF
TGTGCCAGCAGTGAGATGTTAGGGTTGAACACTGAAGCTTTCTTT
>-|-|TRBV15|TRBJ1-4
CATSRDRANEKLFF
TGTGCCACCAGCAGAGACAGGGCTAATGAAAAACTGTTTTTT
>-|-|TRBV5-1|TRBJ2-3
CASSLVVTATDTQYF
TGCGCCAGCAGCTTGGTTGTGACAGCCACAGATACGCAGTATTTT
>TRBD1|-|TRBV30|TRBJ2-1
CACGTGSGYNEQFF
TGTGCCTGCGGGACAGGGTCCGGTTACAATGAGCAGTTCTTC
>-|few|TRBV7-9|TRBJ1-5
CASRPPGDQPQHF
TGTGCCAGCAGACCGCCGGGGGATCAGCCCCAGCATTTT
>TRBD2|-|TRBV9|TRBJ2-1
CASSVSAGLAGHEQFF
TGTGCCAGCAGCGTCTCGGCGGGACTAGCGGGACATGAGCAGTTCTTC
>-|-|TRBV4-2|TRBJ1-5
CASSQGVGSNQPQHF
TGTGCCAGCAGCCAAGGAGTAGGCAGCAATCAGCCCCAGCATTTT
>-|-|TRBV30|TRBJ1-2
CAWLPRGLGYGYTF
TGTGCCTGGCTCCCCAGGGGTTTGGGCTATGGCTACACCTTC
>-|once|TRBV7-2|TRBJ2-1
CASSLVRTAPSLEQFF
TGTGCCAGCAGCTTAGTCCGGACGGCACCCTCCTTAGAGCAGTTCTTC